The T cell receptor (beta chain) described here comes from a study of blood T cell repertoires in COVID-19 (dated by TCRdb to 2019 to 2021). About the study as a whole: Collaborator samples came from the United States, Italy and Spain and covered acute and convalescent phases of COVID-19. The prospective study material was composed of cDNA or gDNA derived from T cells, B-cell-depleted T cells, or PBMCs. Deeply sampled blood TCRbeta repertoires from subjects exposed to, actively infected with, or recovered from COVID-19 were included in the dataset. The repertoires were released in a freely available public database meant as a resource for research on the immune response to SARS-CoV-2. Samples came from the ongoing ImmuneRACE study (first 160 participants) plus 1,254 subjects from 6 global collaborators. A de-identified subject ID, COVID-19 status, age in years and sex were almost always included in the sample metadata. Where available, HLA class I and class II types were obtained from metadata supplied by the sample provider rather than from assay-based typing. Overall results and qualifications from the work: How much clinical and demographic metadata was included differed by source and by participant, and the metadata was provided uncurated.

Collaborating institutions collected whole blood in K2EDTA tubes following their own protocols. For TCRbeta analysis, collaborators shipped samples in one of three forms: frozen whole blood, isolated PBMCs, or DNA extracted from either of those sample types. TCRbeta CDR3 regions were amplified from genomic DNA by means of the immunoSEQ Assay, a bias-controlled multiplex PCR. For the original study's pipeline: The number of nucleated cells in each sample was estimated from the amplification of reference gene primers within the assay. To quantify the absolute abundance of each unique TCRbeta CDR3 rearrangement, sequence reads were collapsed and filtered. For each sample, productive Simpson clonality was calculated as the square root of Simpson's diversity index across productive rearrangements. The table comes from immuneACCESS by way of TCRdb, which keeps in-frame sequences with V and J called. Part of the clones is missing from these tables; in studies checked, under half for an unresolved V gene and the rest for unknown reasons. V, J and clone size were drawn from that table, and D and trimming were deduced from the DNA. The sample table lists 110,000 to 150,000 clones, 81% of them with a count of one. The ten largest clones capture about 7.5% of the sample.

Concerning this clone: What this receptor recognizes is not known. Per-base qualities were not stored, and no clone one base away is much larger.

The source material was peripheral blood. The receptor was isolated from a human donor in a cohort sampled during active COVID-19.

The CDR3 reads CASTQRTDRNYGYTF. The DNA reads as follows: TGTGCCAGCACCCAACGAACGGACAGGAACTATGGCTACACCTTC. Recombination joined TRBV18 with TRBJ1-2; 7 nucleotides in the junction match TRBD1. In the germline V gene, CDR1 corresponds to KGHSH and CDR2 to LQKENI. At the junction V is shortened by 8 bases and J by 2 bases; bases outside the gene matches: 11. The CDR3 goes from the cysteine to the phenylalanine over 15 residues. The read is trimmed to its CDR3 DNA, 45 bases read in frame from base 1.